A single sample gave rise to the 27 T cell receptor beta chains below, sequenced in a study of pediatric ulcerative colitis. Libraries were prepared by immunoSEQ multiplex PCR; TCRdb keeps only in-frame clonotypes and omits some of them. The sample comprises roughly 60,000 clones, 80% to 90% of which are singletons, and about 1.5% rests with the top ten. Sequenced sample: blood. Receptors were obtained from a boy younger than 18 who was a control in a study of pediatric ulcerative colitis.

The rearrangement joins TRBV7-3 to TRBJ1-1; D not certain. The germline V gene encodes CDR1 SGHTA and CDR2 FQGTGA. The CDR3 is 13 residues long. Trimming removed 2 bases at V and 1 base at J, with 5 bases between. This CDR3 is CASSLAGNTEAFF. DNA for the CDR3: TGTGCCAGCAGCTTAGCGGGGAACACTGAAGCTTTCTTT.

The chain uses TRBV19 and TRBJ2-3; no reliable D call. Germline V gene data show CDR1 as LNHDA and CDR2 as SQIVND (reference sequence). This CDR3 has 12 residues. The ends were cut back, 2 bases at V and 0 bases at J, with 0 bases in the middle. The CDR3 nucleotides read TGTGCCAGTAGTATAAGCACAGATACGCAGTATTTT. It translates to CASSISTDTQYF.

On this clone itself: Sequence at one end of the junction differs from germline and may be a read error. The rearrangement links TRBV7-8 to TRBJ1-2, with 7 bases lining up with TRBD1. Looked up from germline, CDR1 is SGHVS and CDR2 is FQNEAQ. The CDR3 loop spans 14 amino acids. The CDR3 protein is CVSSSSGTAKGYTF. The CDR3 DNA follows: TGTGTCAGCAGCTCCTCCGGGACAGCAAAAGGCTACACCTTC.

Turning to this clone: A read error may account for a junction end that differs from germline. The DNA for the CDR3 is TGTGCCGGCAGCGTAGGTGAGACTAGCTTCTACGAGCAGTACTTC. It is translated as CAGSVGETSFYEQYF. The chain uses TRBV9 and TRBJ2-7; 7 bases agree with TRBD2. The CDR3 has 15 residues. Germline V CDR1 and CDR2: SGDLS, YYNGEE.

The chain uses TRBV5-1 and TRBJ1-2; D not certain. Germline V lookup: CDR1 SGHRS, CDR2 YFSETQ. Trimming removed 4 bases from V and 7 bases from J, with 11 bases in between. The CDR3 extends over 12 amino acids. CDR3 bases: TGCGCCAGCAGCCCGACGGTTTCTGGCTACACCTTC. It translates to CASSPTVSGYTF.

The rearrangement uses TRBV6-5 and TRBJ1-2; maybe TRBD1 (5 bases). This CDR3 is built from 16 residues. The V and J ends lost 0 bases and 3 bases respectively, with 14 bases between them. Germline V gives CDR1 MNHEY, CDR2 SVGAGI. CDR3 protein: CASSYSAGTADYGYTF. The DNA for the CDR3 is TGTGCCAGCAGTTACTCGGCCGGGACGGCAGACTATGGCTACACCTTC.

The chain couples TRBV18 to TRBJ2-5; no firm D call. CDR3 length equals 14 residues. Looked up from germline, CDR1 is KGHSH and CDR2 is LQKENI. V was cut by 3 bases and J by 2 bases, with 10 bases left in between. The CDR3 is CASSPPGLQETQYF. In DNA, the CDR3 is TGTGCCAGCTCACCGCCCGGGTTACAAGAGACCCAGTACTTC.

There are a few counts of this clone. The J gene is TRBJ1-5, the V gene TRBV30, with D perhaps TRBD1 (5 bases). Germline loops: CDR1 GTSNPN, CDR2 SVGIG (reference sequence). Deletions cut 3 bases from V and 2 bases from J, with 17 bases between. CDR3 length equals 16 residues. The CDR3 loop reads CAWSPARDSRNQPQHF. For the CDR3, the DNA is TGTGCCTGGAGCCCGGCCCGCGACAGTCGCAATCAGCCCCAGCATTTT. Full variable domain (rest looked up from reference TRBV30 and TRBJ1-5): SQTIHQWPATLVQPVGSPLSLECTVEGTSNPNLYWYRQAAGRGLQLLFYSVGIGQISSEVPQNLSASRPQDRQFILSSKKLLLSDSGFYLCAWSPARDSRNQPQHFGDGTRLSIL.

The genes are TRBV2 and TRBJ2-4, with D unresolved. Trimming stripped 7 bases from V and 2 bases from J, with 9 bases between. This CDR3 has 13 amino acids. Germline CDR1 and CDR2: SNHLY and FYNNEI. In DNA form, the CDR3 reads TGTGCCAGCACAGGCTATACCAAAAACATTCAGTACTTC. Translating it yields CASTGYTKNIQYF.

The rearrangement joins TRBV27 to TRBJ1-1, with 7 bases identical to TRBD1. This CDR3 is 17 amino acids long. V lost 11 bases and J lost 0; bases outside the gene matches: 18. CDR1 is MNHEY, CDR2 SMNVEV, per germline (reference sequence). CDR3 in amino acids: CAARRDSFLPMNTEAFF. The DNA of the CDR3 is TGTGCCGCCCGCAGGGACAGTTTCCTCCCGATGAACACTGAAGCTTTCTTT.

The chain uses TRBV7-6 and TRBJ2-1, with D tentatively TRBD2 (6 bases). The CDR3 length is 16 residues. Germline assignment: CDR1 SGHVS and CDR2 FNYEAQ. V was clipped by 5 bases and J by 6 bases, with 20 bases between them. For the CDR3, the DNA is TGTGCCAGCAGCCCCGGGGGAAGAGGGCTAGTCAATGAGCAGTTCTTC. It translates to CASSPGGRGLVNEQFF.

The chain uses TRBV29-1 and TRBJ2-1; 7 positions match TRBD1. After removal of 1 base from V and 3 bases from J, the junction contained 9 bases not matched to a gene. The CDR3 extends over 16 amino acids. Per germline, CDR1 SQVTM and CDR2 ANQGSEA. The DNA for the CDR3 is TGCAGCGTTGAAGGCCACGACACAGGGGTCTACAATGAGCAGTTCTTC. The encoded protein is CSVEGHDTGVYNEQFF.

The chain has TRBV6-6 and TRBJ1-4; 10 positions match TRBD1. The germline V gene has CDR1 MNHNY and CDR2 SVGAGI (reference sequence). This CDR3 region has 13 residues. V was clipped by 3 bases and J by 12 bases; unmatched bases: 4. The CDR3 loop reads CASSYGQGEELFF. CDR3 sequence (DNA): TGTGCCAGCAGTTATGGACAGGGGGAGGAACTGTTTTTT.

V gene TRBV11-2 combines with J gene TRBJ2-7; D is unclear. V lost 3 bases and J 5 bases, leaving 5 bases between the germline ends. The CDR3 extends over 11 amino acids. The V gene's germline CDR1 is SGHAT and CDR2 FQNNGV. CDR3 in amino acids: CASSFRDEQYF. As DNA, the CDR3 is TGTGCCAGCAGCTTTAGGGACGAGCAGTACTTC.

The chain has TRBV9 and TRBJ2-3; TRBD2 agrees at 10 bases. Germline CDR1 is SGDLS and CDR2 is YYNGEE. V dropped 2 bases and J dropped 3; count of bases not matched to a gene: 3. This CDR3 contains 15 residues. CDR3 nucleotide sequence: TGTGCCAGCAGCGTGGAGCGGGGGGGGACAGATACGCAGTATTTT. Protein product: CASSVERGGTDTQYF.

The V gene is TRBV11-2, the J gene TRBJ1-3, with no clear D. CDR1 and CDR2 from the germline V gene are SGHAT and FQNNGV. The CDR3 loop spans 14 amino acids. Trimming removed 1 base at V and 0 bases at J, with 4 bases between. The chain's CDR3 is CASSLGHSGNTIYF. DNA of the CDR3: TGTGCCAGCAGCTTAGGACACTCTGGAAACACCATATATTTT.

CDR3 region: CSARLAGTDTQYF. CDR3 bases: TGCAGCGCCCGACTAGCGGGCACAGATACGCAGTATTTT. The chain carries TRBV29-1 and TRBJ2-3, with 9 bases aligning to TRBD2. V gave up 7 bases and J gave up 1 base; unmatched junction bases: 3. CDR1 and CDR2 (germline): SQVTM, ANQGSEA. There are 13 residues in the CDR3.

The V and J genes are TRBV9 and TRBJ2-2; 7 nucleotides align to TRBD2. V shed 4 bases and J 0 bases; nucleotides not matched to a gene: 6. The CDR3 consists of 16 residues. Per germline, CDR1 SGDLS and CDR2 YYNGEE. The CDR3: CASSPVAGANTGELFF. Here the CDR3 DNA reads TGTGCCAGCAGCCCCGTCGCGGGAGCGAACACCGGGGAGCTGTTTTTT.

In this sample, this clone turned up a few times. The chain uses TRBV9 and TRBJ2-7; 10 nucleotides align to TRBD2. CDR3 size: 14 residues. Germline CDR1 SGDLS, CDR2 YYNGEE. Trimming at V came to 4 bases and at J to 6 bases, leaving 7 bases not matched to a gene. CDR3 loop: CASSPAGGDFEQYF. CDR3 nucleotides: TGTGCCAGCAGCCCAGCGGGAGGGGATTTCGAGCAGTACTTC.

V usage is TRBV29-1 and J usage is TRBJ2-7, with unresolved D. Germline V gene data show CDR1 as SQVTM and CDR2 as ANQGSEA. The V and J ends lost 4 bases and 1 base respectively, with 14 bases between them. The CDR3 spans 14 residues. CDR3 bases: TGCAGCGTTGTCCAAGGGCCAAGTTCCTACGAGCAGTACTTC. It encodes CSVVQGPSSYEQYF.

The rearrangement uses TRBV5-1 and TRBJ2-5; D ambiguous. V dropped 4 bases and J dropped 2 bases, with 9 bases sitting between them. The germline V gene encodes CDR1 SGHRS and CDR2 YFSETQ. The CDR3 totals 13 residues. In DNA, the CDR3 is TGCGCCAGCAGCATTACTTATCAAGAGACCCAGTACTTC. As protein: CASSITYQETQYF.

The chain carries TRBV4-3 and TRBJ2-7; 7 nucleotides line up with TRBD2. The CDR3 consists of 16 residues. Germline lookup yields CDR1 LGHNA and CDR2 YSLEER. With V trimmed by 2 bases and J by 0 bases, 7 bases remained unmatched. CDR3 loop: CASSQSMAGVSYEQYF. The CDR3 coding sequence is TGCGCCAGCAGCCAAAGTATGGCGGGGGTCTCCTACGAGCAGTACTTC.

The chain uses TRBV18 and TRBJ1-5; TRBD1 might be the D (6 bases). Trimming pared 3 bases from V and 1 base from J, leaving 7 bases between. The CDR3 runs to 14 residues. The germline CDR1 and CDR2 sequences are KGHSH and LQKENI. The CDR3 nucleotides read TGTGCCAGCTCACCCGGACAGAGCAATCAGCCCCAGCATTTT. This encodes CASSPGQSNQPQHF. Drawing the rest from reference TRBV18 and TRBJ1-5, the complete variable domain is NAGVMQNPRHLVRRRGQEARLRCSPMKGHSHVYWYRQLPEEGLKFMVYLQKENIIDESGMPKERFSAEFPKEGPSILRIQQVVRGDSAAYFCASSPGQSNQPQHFGDGTRLSIL.

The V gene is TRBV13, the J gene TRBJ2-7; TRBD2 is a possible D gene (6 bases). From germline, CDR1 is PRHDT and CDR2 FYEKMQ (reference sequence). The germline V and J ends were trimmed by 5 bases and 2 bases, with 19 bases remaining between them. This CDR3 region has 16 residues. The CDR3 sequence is CASSRLGPTGAYEQYF. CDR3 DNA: TGTGCCAGCAGCCGCTTAGGTCCTACGGGGGCCTACGAGCAGTACTTC.

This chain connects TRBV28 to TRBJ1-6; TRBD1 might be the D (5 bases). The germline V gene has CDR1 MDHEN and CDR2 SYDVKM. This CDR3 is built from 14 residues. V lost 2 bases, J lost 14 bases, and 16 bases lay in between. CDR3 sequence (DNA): TGTGCCAGCAGTTTACCCCCCTCGGCGGGGGCCCTCCACTTT. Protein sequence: CASSLPPSAGALHF.

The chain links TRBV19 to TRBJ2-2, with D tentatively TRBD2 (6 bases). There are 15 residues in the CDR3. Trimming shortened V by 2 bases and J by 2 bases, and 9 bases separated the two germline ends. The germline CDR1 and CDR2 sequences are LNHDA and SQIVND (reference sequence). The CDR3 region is CASSILAGNTGELFF. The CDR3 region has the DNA TGTGCCAGTAGTATACTCGCGGGAAACACCGGGGAGCTGTTTTTT.

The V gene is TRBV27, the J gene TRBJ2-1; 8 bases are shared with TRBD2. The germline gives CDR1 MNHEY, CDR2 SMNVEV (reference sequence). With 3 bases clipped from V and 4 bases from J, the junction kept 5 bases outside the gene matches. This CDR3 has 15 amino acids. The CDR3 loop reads CASSFGLAGYNEQFF. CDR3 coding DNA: TGTGCCAGCAGTTTCGGACTAGCTGGGTACAATGAGCAGTTCTTC.